A selection of T cell receptor beta chains follows, all from one sample in a study of CD8+CD57+ T cells in acquired aplastic anemia. TCRdb independently ran MiXCR on the reads; one entry per CDR3 protein. The data show fewer than 300,000 distinct CDR3 sequences, with about 80% seen just once and 35% to 50% held by the top ten. Source material: sorted CD4+, CD8+, or CD8+CD57+ T cells (not recorded which) from PBMCs. The receptor source for this set is a human donor with aplastic anemia. Each CDR3 is given with its conserved first and last residue. D genes are given only for firm matches. Clone size is not always given. Where it is, it says once, few, many or a class for expanded clones.

d_call j_call clone_size v_call cdr3_aa cdr3_nt
- TRBJ2-5 - TRBV9 CASSVAGAGAGNKYF TGTGCCAGCAGCGTGGCGGGGGCAGGGGCTGGAAACAAGTACTTC
- TRBJ1-5 once TRBV2 CASSGSCGANTEAF TGTGCCAGCAGTGGGTCGTGTGGGGCGAACACTGAAGCTTTT
- TRBJ1-6 few TRBV10-3 CASSVQGSDSPLHF TGTGCCAGCAGTGTTCAGGGGTCGGATTCACCCCTCCACTTT
- TRBJ1-5 - TRBV11-3 CASSPTPGGRNQPQHF TGTGCCAGCAGCCCGACGCCGGGAGGCCGCAATCAGCCCCAGCATTTT
TRBD1 TRBJ1-1 once TRBV9 CASSGGTGGRHQQAFF TGTGCCAGCAGCGGCGGTACAGGGGGAAGGCACCAGCAAGCTTTCTTT
TRBD2 TRBJ2-1 - TRBV7-2 CASSSRPREALAHQFF TGTGCCAGCAGCTCCCGCCCCCGGGAGGCCCTAGCCCATCAGTTCTTC
- TRBJ2-7 - TRBV10-3 CAISSTGGKYEQYF TGTGCCATCAGCTCCACCGGGGGAAAGTACGAGCAGTACTTC
- TRBJ2-7 - TRBV15 CATSGAGRPYTQYF TGTGCCACCAGCGGCGCGGGACGACCCTACACGCAGTACTTC
- TRBJ1-4 - TRBV6-5 CPRDESSGEQINEKLFF TGCCCCAGGGACGAGTCTTCAGGAGAACAAATTAATGAAAAACTGTTTTTT
TRBD2 TRBJ2-1 - TRBV29-1 CSVEEGLAGVEDSSDEQFF TGCAGCGTTGAAGAGGGACTAGCGGGGGTAGAAGATTCATCTGATGAGCAGTTCTTC
TRBD1 TRBJ1-1 - TRBV12-3/TRBV12-4 CASSQEGTGETEAFF TGCGCCAGCAGCCAGGAAGGGACAGGGGAAACTGAAGCTTTCTTT
TRBD1 TRBJ2-3 - TRBV7-3 CASGVGGSATPYF TGTGCCAGCGGGGTAGGGGGCAGTGCTACGCCGTATTTT
- TRBJ2-5 once TRBV7-8 CASSLSIQADTQF TGTGCCAGCAGCTTATCTATACAAGCGGATACGCAGTTC
TRBD1 TRBJ2-5 - TRBV2 CASSKGTGRETQYF TGTGCCAGCAGCAAGGGGACAGGGAGGGAGACCCAGTACTTC
TRBD2 TRBJ2-1 once TRBV5-6 CASSLRDTGGAGNEQFF TGTGCCAGCAGCCTCCGGGACACGGGAGGGGCTGGGAATGAGCAGTTCTTC
TRBD2 TRBJ2-1 once TRBV5-1 CASLGGGIPEQFF TGTGCCAGCCTTGGGGGGGGGATCCCTGAGCAGTTCTTC
- TRBJ1-4 - TRBV9 CASSVGGDEKLFF TGTGCCAGCAGCGTAGGGGGCGATGAAAAACTGTTTTTT
- TRBJ1-5 few TRBV29-1 CSVEVGPGQPQHF TGCAGCGTTGAAGTGGGCCCCGGGCAGCCCCAGCATTTT
- TRBJ2-7 - TRBV29-1 CSVESTGIYEQYF TGCAGCGTTGAGAGTACAGGTATTTACGAGCAGTACTTC
- TRBJ2-3 - TRBV29-1 CSVYRNTQYF TGCAGCGTTTATAGGAATACGCAGTATTTT
- TRBJ1-5 - TRBV2 CASGDGCSDTQQHF TGTGCCAGCGGTGACGGTTGTAGCGATACGCAGCAGCATTTT
TRBD2 TRBJ2-3 - TRBV2 CASRFAGAADTQYF TGTGCCAGCAGGTTCGCGGGAGCAGCCGATACGCAGTATTTT
- TRBJ1-2 once TRBV7-6 CASTLERVRLVYSYTF TGTGCCAGCACCCTAGAGAGGGTCCGGCTTGTATACAGCTACACCTTC
- TRBJ1-5 - TRBV11-3 CASSFTLTEPQHF TGTGCCAGCAGCTTTACTCTGACAGAGCCCCAGCATTTT
TRBD2 TRBJ2-3 - TRBV7-3 CASSAGAGESTDTQYF TGTGCCAGCAGCGCCGGGGCGGGGGAGAGCACAGATACGCAGTATTTT
- TRBJ1-1 - TRBV9 CASSLDFTGHTEAFF TGTGCCAGCAGCTTAGATTTCACAGGGCACACTGAAGCTTTCTTT
- TRBJ1-5 - TRBV11-3 CASSLELTGPQHF TGTGCCAGCAGCTTAGAACTGACAGGGCCCCAGCATTTT
TRBD1 TRBJ2-3 few TRBV24-1 CATSDSGQGASTDTQYF TGTGCCACCAGTGACTCAGGACAGGGGGCTAGTACAGATACGCAGTATTTT
TRBD2 TRBJ2-3 - TRBV7-9 CASRFSGGQPGDTQYF TGTGCCAGCAGATTCAGCGGGGGACAACCGGGAGATACGCAGTATTTT
- TRBJ2-6 few TRBV9 CASSPAGSYGANVLTF TGTGCCAGCAGTCCAGCGGGTAGCTACGGGGCCAACGTCCTGACTTTC
- TRBJ2-4 - TRBV5-6 CASRVAGDIQYF TGTGCCAGCAGAGTGGCTGGGGACATTCAGTACTTC
TRBD1 TRBJ2-5 - TRBV9 CASSRGTDTQYFYF TGTGCCAGCAGCAGAGGGACAGATACGCAGTATTTTTACTTC
- TRBJ2-7 - TRBV13 CASSHTGSSYEQYF TGTGCCAGCAGCCACACCGGAAGCTCCTACGAGCAGTACTTC
TRBD1 TRBJ1-1 - TRBV7-8 CASSYHPGGTAVSFF TGTGCCAGCAGCTATCATCCAGGCGGGACAGCTGTTTCCTTCTTT
- TRBJ2-3 - TRBV5-1 CASSFTSFRDTQYF TGCGCCAGCAGCTTCACCTCGTTTCGCGATACGCAGTATTTT
- TRBJ2-1 - TRBV9 CASSEGGGTGQVEQFF TGTGCCAGCAGCGAGGGGGGAGGAACGGGGCAGGTTGAGCAGTTCTTC
- TRBJ2-7 - TRBV5-5 CASSLGPVAYEQYF TGTGCCAGCAGCTTAGGACCCGTAGCCTACGAGCAGTACTTC
- TRBJ2-3 - TRBV9 CASSALDGIAGAQYF TGTGCCAGCAGCGCGCTTGACGGCATCGCCGGTGCGCAGTATTTT
- TRBJ2-3 - TRBV7-9 CASRGGMNSTDTQYF TGTGCCAGCAGAGGAGGCATGAACAGCACAGATACGCAGTATTTT
- TRBJ2-3 - TRBV7-6 CASTLGGVPAGDYF TGTGCCAGCACCCTAGGGGGGGTCCCCGCTGGGGACTACTTT
- TRBJ1-1 - TRBV7-2 CASSLDVAGDTEYFF TGTGCCAGCAGCTTAGATGTAGCTGGCGATACTGAATATTTCTTT
TRBD1 TRBJ2-1 once TRBV11-3 CASSLDLTGGTNEQFF TGTGCCAGCAGCTTAGATCTGACAGGGGGGACGAATGAGCAGTTCTTC
TRBD1 TRBJ1-2 - TRBV12-3/TRBV12-4 CASSLGRGRGYTF TGTGCCAGCAGTTTAGGCAGGGGGCGCGGCTACACCTTC
- TRBJ2-5 once TRBV9 CATRRGSEQETYYF TGTGCCACCAGAAGAGGCAGCGAGCAAGAGACCTACTACTTC
TRBD1 TRBJ2-1 few TRBV15 CATSRDRGYNNEQFF TGTGCCACCAGCAGGGACAGGGGCTACAACAATGAGCAGTTCTTC
TRBD2 TRBJ2-5 - TRBV7-9 CASSPTGGNWMETQYF TGTGCCAGCTCCCCCACGGGGGGTAATTGGATGGAGACCCAGTACTTC
- TRBJ1-1 - TRBV7-2 CASSLDMGANNEAFF TGTGCCAGCAGCTTAGATATGGGAGCCAACAATGAAGCTTTCTTT